Listed below are T cell receptor beta chains from one sample, sequenced in a study of identical twins. TCRdb fed the 5' RACE reads into MiXCR, producing one record per CDR3 protein. Of some 1,600,000 distinct CDR3 sequences listed, about 31% are singletons. Source material: cord blood. These receptors were obtained from a newborn girl in good health. Both conserved end residues are part of each CDR3. Each record gives: V gene, J gene, clone size, D gene, CDR3 DNA, CDR3 protein. A D gene is named only where the DNA matches it firmly. Size is omitted from some rows. Given values are once, few, many or a class for expanded clones.

TRBV6-6	TRBJ2-3	few	.	TGTGCCAGCATAAGTGGATATACGCAGTATTTT	CASISGYTQYF
TRBV2	TRBJ2-6	.	.	TGTGCCAGCAGTGAAAGCAGGCTCCGACCTGGGGCCAACGTCCTGACTTTC	CASSESRLRPGANVLTF
TRBV7-8	TRBJ2-7	.	TRBD2	TGTGCCAGCAGCTTTCCCGGGAGGGCCTCGAGCTCCTACAATGAGCAGTACTTC	CASSFPGRASSSYNEQYF
TRBV12-3/TRBV12-4	TRBJ2-1	.	TRBD2	TGTGCCGGCAGTCAACGGACTAGCGGGGGCAAGCAGTTCTTC	CAGSQRTSGGKQFF
TRBV7-9	TRBJ2-1	few	.	TGTGCCAGCAGCTTAAGGGGTAGCGCCAATGAGCAGTTCTTC	CASSLRGSANEQFF
TRBV23-1	TRBJ2-1	.	.	TGCGCCAGCAGTTATGATCCCGGCCTTGACGATGAGCAGTTCTTC	CASSYDPGLDDEQFF
TRBV30	TRBJ2-7	.	.	TGTGCCTGGACGGGACCCTACCGATACGAGCAGTACTTC	CAWTGPYRYEQYF
TRBV29-1	TRBJ1-2	few	.	TGCAGCGTTGAGACAATATACAGGGATTTGAGGGGCTACACCTTC	CSVETIYRDLRGYTF
TRBV12-3/TRBV12-4	TRBJ1-1	few	.	TGTGCCAGCAGTTTCGGGTTAGCGATGAACACTGAAGCTTTCTTT	CASSFGLAMNTEAFF
TRBV27	TRBJ2-1	few	.	TGTGCCAGCAGCCTTATAGCGCTATATCACAATGAGCAGTTCTTC	CASSLIALYHNEQFF
TRBV20-1	TRBJ2-7	.	TRBD1	TGCAGTGCTAGAGATGGGACAGGGTTTTACGAGCAGTACTTC	CSARDGTGFYEQYF
TRBV20-1	TRBJ2-3	.	TRBD1	TGCAGTGCTTACTCCAGGGGGCGAGATACGCAGTATTTT	CSAYSRGRDTQYF
TRBV7-2	TRBJ2-7	.	TRBD1	TGTGCCAGCAGCTTATCAGTGTTCGGGACAGGCCCCTACGAGCAGTACTTC	CASSLSVFGTGPYEQYF
TRBV6-5	TRBJ1-2	few	.	TGTGCCAGCAGCTTAGCCCCGGACCCGGGGGGCTACACCTTC	CASSLAPDPGGYTF
TRBV7-9	TRBJ2-3	few	TRBD2	TGTGCCAGCAGCTTCCTCAGCGGGATTTGGACAGATACGCAGTATTTT	CASSFLSGIWTDTQYF
TRBV28	TRBJ2-3	.	.	TGTGCCAGCAATGAGAAGGTCTTGTCAGATACGCAGTATTTT	CASNEKVLSDTQYF
TRBV20-1	TRBJ1-5	few	.	TGCAGTGCTAGAGATGTCAGGGGACCGGGCAATCAGCCCCAGCATTTT	CSARDVRGPGNQPQHF
TRBV27	TRBJ2-3	.	TRBD2	TGTGCCAGCAGTTTGCCCGGACTAGCGGGGGGCGTGGATACGCAGTATTTT	CASSLPGLAGGVDTQYF
TRBV20-1	TRBJ1-2	.	TRBD1	TGCAGTGCTCGGAATCGACAGGGGGCAAGGAATGGCTACACCTTC	CSARNRQGARNGYTF
TRBV7-8	TRBJ1-2	few	TRBD1	TGTGCCAGCAGCCAATCCCGTGGACAGGTTAGCTATGGCTACACCTTC	CASSQSRGQVSYGYTF
TRBV24-1	TRBJ2-1	.	.	TGTGCCACCAGTGTCGTTAGGGGGAAGGGGCGGTTCTTC	CATSVVRGKGRFF
TRBV2	TRBJ1-1	.	.	TGTGCCAGCAGGGCTCAAACAGGGAGAAACACTGAAGCTTTCTTT	CASRAQTGRNTEAFF
TRBV24-1	TRBJ2-3	.	.	TGTGCCACCAGTGAAATTAGCACAGATACGCAGTATTTT	CATSEISTDTQYF
TRBV27	TRBJ2-7	few	TRBD2	TGTGCCAGCAGTTTGAAACTAGCGGGAGAGCAGTACTTC	CASSLKLAGEQYF
TRBV9	TRBJ2-5	.	TRBD2	TGTGCCAGCAGCCCCTGGACTAGCGGGAAACTTTACAATGAGCAGTACTTC	CASSPWTSGKLYNEQYF
TRBV14	TRBJ2-2	.	.	TGTGCCAGCAGCCACGGGGGGCCCGGGGAGCTGTTTTTT	CASSHGGPGELFF
TRBV7-9	TRBJ2-7	few	.	TGTGCCAGCAGCTTTGGACGAGGATCGAGCTCCTACGAGCAGTACTTC	CASSFGRGSSSYEQYF
TRBV12-3/TRBV12-4	TRBJ1-1	.	.	TGTGCCAGCAGTCCAGCAGCTATGAACACTGAAGCTTTCTTT	CASSPAAMNTEAFF
TRBV4-2	TRBJ2-7	.	TRBD2	TGTGCCAGCAGCCAAGGGACTAGCGGAAACTTGGCCTACGAGCAGTACTTC	CASSQGTSGNLAYEQYF
TRBV12-3/TRBV12-4	TRBJ1-1	few	TRBD1	TGTGCCAGCTCAAGGACAGGGGGCGTATCTGAAGCTTTCTTT	CASSRTGGVSEAFF
TRBV6-1	TRBJ1-1	.	.	TGTGCCAGCAGTGATCGATTCTCAGGGTTAAAAGCTTTCTTT	CASSDRFSGLKAFF
TRBV5-1	TRBJ1-1	once	TRBD1	TGCGCCTGCAGCTTAGCCACAGGGGTGAACACTGAAGCTTTCTTT	CACSLATGVNTEAFF